This TCR beta chain was found in a study of T cells after yellow fever vaccination. The CDR3 is 17 amino acids. The V gene end was trimmed by 0 bases and the J gene end by 2 bases; junction bases not matched to a gene: 4. In germline, CDR1 is LGHNA, CDR2 YSLEER. TCRdb re-analysed the 5' RACE reads in MiXCR, keeping a single row per CDR3 protein. The table records hundreds of thousands of distinct CDR3 sequences, roughly a sixth of them present only once. V usage is TRBV4-3 and J usage is TRBJ2-2, with TRBD1 matching over 9 bases. This receptor was taken from a man between 18 and 35 years old who received the YFV17D yellow fever vaccine. The sequencing used PBMCs, collected before the yellow fever booster vaccination. This chain's CDR3 is CASSQDPQGANTGELFF. The CDR3 DNA follows: TGCGCCAGCAGCCAAGACCCACAGGGGGCAAACACCGGGGAGCTGTTTTTT.